Listed below are T cell receptor beta chains from one sample, sequenced in a study of blood T cell repertoires in COVID-19. Assay: immunoSEQ multiplex PCR; the TCRdb copy retains only in-frame clones and omits some. This sample has tens of thousands of clones; roughly 90% occur once, and the top ten carry around 1.3%. Sequencing was performed on peripheral blood. The receptors come from a man between 60 and 75 years old with acute or convalescent COVID-19. Both conserved end residues are part of each CDR3. Fields, in order: CDR3 DNA, CDR3 protein, J gene, V gene, clone size, D gene. The D gene is left open where the match is weak. The size of a clone is reported for some rows only, either as once, few or many, or as a class for expanded clones.

TGTGCCAGCAGCCCAGGGCCAGGGGGAGAAAAACTGTTTTTT CASSPGPGGEKLFF TRBJ1-4 TRBV7-6 . TRBD1
TGTGCCAGCAGCGGACAGGGGTATTACGAGCAGTACTTC CASSGQGYYEQYF TRBJ2-7 TRBV11-2 . TRBD1
TGCGCCAGCAGCGATCCTGACAGAAACTCTGGAAACACCATATATTTT CASSDPDRNSGNTIYF TRBJ1-3 TRBV5-1 . .
TGCGCCAGCAGCAGGGACAGGGCCACTGAAGCTTTCTTT CASSRDRATEAFF TRBJ1-1 TRBV5-1 . TRBD1
TGTGCCACCAGCGGGAGAATACCGGGACTAGTAAATTCAGATACGCAGTATTTT CATSGRIPGLVNSDTQYF TRBJ2-3 TRBV24-1 . TRBD2
TGTGCCAGCAGCGTAGCCGGGAACACTGAAGCTTTCTTT CASSVAGNTEAFF TRBJ1-1 TRBV9 . .
TGTGCCAGCTCACCAATCAGAGGAGGTCATATATCTAGCTCCTACGAGCAGTACTTC CASSPIRGGHISSSYEQYF TRBJ2-7 TRBV18 . .
TGTGCCAGCAGCTTGGTTACCGGGACAACCTATAATTCACCCCTCCACTTT CASSLVTGTTYNSPLHF TRBJ1-6 TRBV5-6 once .
TGCGCCAGCAGCAAAAAAACGCCGCAGGGCCCCCACTATGGCTACACCTTC CASSKKTPQGPHYGYTF TRBJ1-2 TRBV5-1 . .
TGTGCCAGCAGTGCCAGGGTTGGGGACACTGAAGCTTTCTTT CASSARVGDTEAFF TRBJ1-1 TRBV6-4 . .
TGTGCCAGCAGCCAAGGTCTAATCAGGGCCTCGTCTTCACCCCTCCACTTT CASSQGLIRASSSPLHF TRBJ1-6 TRBV3-1/TRBV3-2 . .
TGCGCCAGCAGCTTGGGGCGGGACCCGACCTACGAGCAGTACTTC CASSLGRDPTYEQYF TRBJ2-7 TRBV5-1 . .
TGTGCCAGCAGCGAGGGACTAGCGGCTTACAATGAGCAGTTCTTC CASSEGLAAYNEQFF TRBJ2-1 TRBV9 . TRBD2
TGTGCCAGCAGCACCGCGGGGGTGGAAGCTTTCTTT CASSTAGVEAFF TRBJ1-1 TRBV13 . .
TGTGCCAGCTCACAGTCAGGGTTTCGGTCACCCCTCCACTTT CASSQSGFRSPLHF TRBJ1-6 TRBV18 . .
TGTGCCAGCAGTTACTCAGCGGATAGCTCCTACGAGCAGTACTTC CASSYSADSSYEQYF TRBJ2-7 TRBV6-5 . .
TGTGCCACCAGTGATGATTCCGGGACAGTCACCGGGGAGCTGTTTTTT CATSDDSGTVTGELFF TRBJ2-2 TRBV24-1 . TRBD1
TGTGCCAGCAGTACCCCGGGGACAGGTCCCACAGATACGCAGTATTTT CASSTPGTGPTDTQYF TRBJ2-3 TRBV13 . TRBD1
TGTGCCACCAGTGGAGTTCGCGACAGGGGGTACTGGGGCTACACCTTC CATSGVRDRGYWGYTF TRBJ1-2 TRBV24-1 . TRBD1
TGCGCCAGCAGGGAGGGAAGCAATCAGCCCCAGCATTTT CASREGSNQPQHF TRBJ1-5 TRBV5-1 once .
TGTGCCAGTAAACGAGGCTCTGGAAACACCATATATTTT CASKRGSGNTIYF TRBJ1-3 TRBV19 . .
TGTGCCAGCAGTACCGACAGGGTAATGAACACTGAAGCTTTCTTT CASSTDRVMNTEAFF TRBJ1-1 TRBV6-6 . TRBD1
TGTGCCAGCAGGCCCAGGAGCGGCGGGGCCACGCAGTATTTT CASRPRSGGATQYF TRBJ2-3 TRBV6-5 few .
TGTGCCAGCACCTCGACAGGGGGCAACTATGGCTACACCTTC CASTSTGGNYGYTF TRBJ1-2 TRBV2 . TRBD1
TGTGCCAGCAGCTTAGATCTAACGCCAGATACGCAGTATTTT CASSLDLTPDTQYF TRBJ2-3 TRBV7-9 . .
TGTGCCAGCAGCCGGACTAGTTTGTCCTACAATGAGCAGTTCTTC CASSRTSLSYNEQFF TRBJ2-1 TRBV5-4 . TRBD2
TGTGCCAGCAGTGAGGTGGGACAGGGAGCTGGCTACACCTTC CASSEVGQGAGYTF TRBJ1-2 TRBV2 once TRBD1
TGTGCCACCAGTGTTCAGGGTTGGCAGCCCCAGCATTTT CATSVQGWQPQHF TRBJ1-5 TRBV24-1 . .
TGTGCCAGCAGCCAAGGGCCGGTCGCGGGGCGGACAGATACGCAGTATTTT CASSQGPVAGRTDTQYF TRBJ2-3 TRBV3-1/TRBV3-2 . .
TGTGCCAGCAGTCCCATACAGGGTTCACCCCTCCACTTT CASSPIQGSPLHF TRBJ1-6 TRBV12-3/TRBV12-4 . .
TGTGCCAGCATGATCGGGGGGCCGGCCGGGGAGCTGTTTTTT CASMIGGPAGELFF TRBJ2-2 TRBV25-1 . .
TGTGCCAGCAGCTTAATTACAGGGCTTGACAATGAGCAGTTCTTC CASSLITGLDNEQFF TRBJ2-1 TRBV11-2 once .
TGTGCCAGCCTCCCAAGGCATCGCGGTTCACCCCTCCACTTT CASLPRHRGSPLHF TRBJ1-6 TRBV27 once .
TGTGCCAGCAGCCACGGCCACAGGGGAAATGAGCAGTTCTTC CASSHGHRGNEQFF TRBJ2-1 TRBV3-1/TRBV3-2 . TRBD1
TGTGCCAGTAGTAAACTCTTTCAGGGGGCTCACTATGGCTACACCTTC CASSKLFQGAHYGYTF TRBJ1-2 TRBV19 . TRBD1
TGTGCTAGTAGTCAGGCATTGAACACTGAAGCTTTCTTT CASSQALNTEAFF TRBJ1-1 TRBV7-7 . .
TGTGCCATCAGTGAGCTCGGCCGTCCGGGACAGGGGAGGACTGAAGCTTTCTTT CAISELGRPGQGRTEAFF TRBJ1-1 TRBV10-3 . TRBD1
TGTGCCAGCAGCCAAGGTACGGCTAGCGGGGGGGTTTACAATGAGCAGTTCTTC CASSQGTASGGVYNEQFF TRBJ2-1 TRBV4-2 . TRBD2
TGTGCCAGCAGCAGGGGGAATGACCGGATCTACGAGCAGTACTTC CASSRGNDRIYEQYF TRBJ2-7 TRBV7-8 . .
TGTGCCAGCAGCTTAGGTAGCTATGGCTACACCTTC CASSLGSYGYTF TRBJ1-2 TRBV7-9 . .
TGTGCCAGCAGTTCAGGGATTGCCGGGGAGCTGTTTTTT CASSSGIAGELFF TRBJ2-2 TRBV7-9 few .
TGTGCCAGCAGTTACGGGTTGAGAGGGGGGGAAGAAAAACTGTTTTTT CASSYGLRGGEEKLFF TRBJ1-4 TRBV6-5 . .
TGTGCCTGGTGCCCCGGGACAGGGTGCACTGAAGCTTTCTTT CAWCPGTGCTEAFF TRBJ1-1 TRBV30 . TRBD1
TGCGCCAGCAGCTGGGGACTTAACTCTGGAAACACCATATATTTT CASSWGLNSGNTIYF TRBJ1-3 TRBV5-1 once .
TGTGCCAGCAGCTCGTGGATTATGGCTAGGAACACTGAAGCTTTCTTT CASSSWIMARNTEAFF TRBJ1-1 TRBV5-4 . .
TGTGCCATCAAGGCCCGCGGGGGGTCGAACACCGGGGAGCTGTTTTTT CAIKARGGSNTGELFF TRBJ2-2 TRBV10-3 . TRBD2
TGTGCCTGGAGATCGGGGTTCGACTACACCTTC CAWRSGFDYTF TRBJ1-2 TRBV30 . .
TGTGCCAGCAGTGGGACAGCCTCCCCCGGGGAGCTGTTTTTT CASSGTASPGELFF TRBJ2-2 TRBV7-2 . TRBD1
TGTGCCAGCAGTGCCCAAGGGGCCCGGTCGAGCTACACCTTC CASSAQGARSSYTF TRBJ1-2 TRBV27 . .